This TCR beta chain was found in a study of blood T cells in healthy people across ages. Per sample, a minimum of 6 million PBMCs were isolated. The table lists this clonotype with many counts. A second roughly 6 to 11 cycle PCR used barcoded and J-beta primers. TCRdb used MiXCR to reprocess the 5' RACE reads, holding one entry per CDR3 protein. The data show 600,000 or so distinct CDR3 sequences, 25% to 30% seen once. The CDR3 spans 13 residues. The V gene's germline CDR1 is SGHRS and CDR2 YFSETQ. V shed 3 bases and J shed 3 bases, with 8 bases lying between them. The receptor was derived from a woman of 80 years or more in good health. V gene TRBV5-1 combines with J gene TRBJ2-3; D unresolved. Sample: blood. CDR3 protein: CASSSQTTDTQYF. As DNA, the CDR3 is TGCGCCAGCAGCTCTCAGACGACAGATACGCAGTATTTT.